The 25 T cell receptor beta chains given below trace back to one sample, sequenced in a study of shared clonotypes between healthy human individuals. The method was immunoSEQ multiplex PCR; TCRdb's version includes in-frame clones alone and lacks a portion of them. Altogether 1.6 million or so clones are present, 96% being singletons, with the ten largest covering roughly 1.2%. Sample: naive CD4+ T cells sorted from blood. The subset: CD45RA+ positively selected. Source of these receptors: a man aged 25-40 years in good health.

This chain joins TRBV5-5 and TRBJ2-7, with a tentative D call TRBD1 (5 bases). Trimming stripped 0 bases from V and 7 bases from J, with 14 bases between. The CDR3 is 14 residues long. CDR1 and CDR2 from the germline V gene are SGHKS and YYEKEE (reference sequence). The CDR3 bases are TGTGCCAGCAGCTTGGTAGGGGCAAGTGGGGAGCAGTACTTC. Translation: CASSLVGASGEQYF.

CDR3 in amino acids: CASSPTLGETQYF. The DNA of the CDR3 is TGTGCCAGCAGCCCCACTTTAGGGGAGACCCAGTACTTC. V gene TRBV4-2 combines with J gene TRBJ2-5; D is unclear. Germline CDR1 LGHNA, CDR2 YNFKEQ. The CDR3 spans 13 residues. V was pared by 4 bases and J by 5 bases, with 11 bases between.

The CDR3: CASSPSVNNEQFF. CDR3 DNA: TGTGCCAGCTCACCATCAGTTAACAATGAGCAGTTCTTC. The chain carries TRBV18 and TRBJ2-1; the D is unclear. The V end was cut by 2 bases, the J end by 5 bases, with 7 bases between. The CDR3 extends over 13 amino acids. Germline CDR1 reads KGHSH; CDR2 reads LQKENI.

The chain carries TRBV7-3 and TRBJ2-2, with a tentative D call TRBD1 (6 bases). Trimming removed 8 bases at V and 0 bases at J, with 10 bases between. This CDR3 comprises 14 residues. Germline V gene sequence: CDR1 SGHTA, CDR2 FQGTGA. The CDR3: CASRDMPNTGELFF. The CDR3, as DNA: TGTGCCAGCCGGGACATGCCGAACACCGGGGAGCTGTTTTTT. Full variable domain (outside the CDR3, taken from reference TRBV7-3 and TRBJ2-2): GAGVSQTPSNKVTEKGKYVELRCDPISGHTALYWYRQSLGQGPEFLIYFQGTGAADDSGLPNDRFFAVRPEGSVSTLKIQRTERGDSAVYLCASRDMPNTGELFFGEGSRLTVL.

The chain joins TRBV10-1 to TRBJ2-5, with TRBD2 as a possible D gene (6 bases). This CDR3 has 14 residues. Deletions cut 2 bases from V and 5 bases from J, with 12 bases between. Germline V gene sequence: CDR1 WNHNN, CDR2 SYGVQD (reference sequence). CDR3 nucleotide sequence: TGCGCCAGCAGTGAGAGCGGGCCGGCGGAGACCCAGTACTTC. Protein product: CASSESGPAETQYF.

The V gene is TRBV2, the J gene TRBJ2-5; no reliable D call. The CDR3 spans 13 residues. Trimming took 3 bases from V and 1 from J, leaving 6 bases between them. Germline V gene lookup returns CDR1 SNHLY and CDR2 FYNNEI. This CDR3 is CASSEVVQETQYF. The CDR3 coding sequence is TGTGCCAGCAGTGAGGTAGTCCAAGAGACCCAGTACTTC.

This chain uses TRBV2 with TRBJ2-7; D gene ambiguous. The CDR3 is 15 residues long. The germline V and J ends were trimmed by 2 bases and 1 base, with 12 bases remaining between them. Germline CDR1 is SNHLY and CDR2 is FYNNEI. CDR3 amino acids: CASSERAERSYEQYF. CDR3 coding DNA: TGTGCCAGCAGTGAACGGGCAGAAAGATCCTACGAGCAGTACTTC.

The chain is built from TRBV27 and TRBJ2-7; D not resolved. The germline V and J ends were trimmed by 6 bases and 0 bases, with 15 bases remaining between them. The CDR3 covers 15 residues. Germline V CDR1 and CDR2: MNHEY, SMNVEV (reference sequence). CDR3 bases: TGTGCCAGCAGCCCGCCCGGAAGTAGCTCCTACGAGCAGTACTTC. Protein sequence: CASSPPGSSSYEQYF.

CDR3 nucleotide sequence: TGTGCCAGCCTCTTACAGGGCCTGGACACCGGGGAGCTGTTTTTT. Its protein is CASLLQGLDTGELFF. The chain has TRBV7-9 and TRBJ2-2; possible D gene TRBD1, 6 bases. Germline CDR1 is SEHNR and CDR2 is FQNEAQ (reference sequence). Trimming took off 8 bases at V and 3 bases at J, with 16 bases between the two ends. The CDR3 has 15 amino acids.

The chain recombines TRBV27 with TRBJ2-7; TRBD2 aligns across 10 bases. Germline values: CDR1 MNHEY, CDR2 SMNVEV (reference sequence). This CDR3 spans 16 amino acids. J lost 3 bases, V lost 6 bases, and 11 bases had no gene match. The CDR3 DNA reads TGTGCCAGCAGCTGGTCCGGGACTAGCGTATTCTACGAGCAGTACTTC. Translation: CASSWSGTSVFYEQYF.

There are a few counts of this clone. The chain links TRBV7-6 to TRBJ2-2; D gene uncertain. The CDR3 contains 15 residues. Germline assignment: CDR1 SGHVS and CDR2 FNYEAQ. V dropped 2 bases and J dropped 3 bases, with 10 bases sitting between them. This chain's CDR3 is CASSLRGDDTGELFF. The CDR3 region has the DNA TGTGCCAGCAGCTTACGCGGAGACGACACCGGGGAGCTGTTTTTT.

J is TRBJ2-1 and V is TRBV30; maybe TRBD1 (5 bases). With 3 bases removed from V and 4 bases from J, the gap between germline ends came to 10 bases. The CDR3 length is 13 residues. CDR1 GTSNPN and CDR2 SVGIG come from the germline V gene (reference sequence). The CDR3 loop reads CAWSETAYNEQFF. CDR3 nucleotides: TGTGCCTGGAGCGAGACAGCGTACAATGAGCAGTTCTTC. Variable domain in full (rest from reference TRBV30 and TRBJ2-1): SQTIHQWPATLVQPVGSPLSLECTVEGTSNPNLYWYRQAAGRGLQLLFYSVGIGQISSEVPQNLSASRPQDRQFILSSKKLLLSDSGFYLCAWSETAYNEQFFGPGTRLTVL.

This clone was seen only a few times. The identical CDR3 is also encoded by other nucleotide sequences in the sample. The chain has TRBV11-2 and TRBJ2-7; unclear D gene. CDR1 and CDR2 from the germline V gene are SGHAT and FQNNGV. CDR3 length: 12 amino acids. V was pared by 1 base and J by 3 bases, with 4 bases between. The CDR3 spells CASSLVGYEQYF. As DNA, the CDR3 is TGTGCCAGCAGCTTAGTCGGCTACGAGCAGTACTTC.

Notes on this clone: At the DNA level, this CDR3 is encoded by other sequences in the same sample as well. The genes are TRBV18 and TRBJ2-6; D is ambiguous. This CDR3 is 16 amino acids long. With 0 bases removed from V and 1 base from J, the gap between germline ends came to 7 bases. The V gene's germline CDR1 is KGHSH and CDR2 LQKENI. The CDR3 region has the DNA TGTGCCAGCTCACCACCCCCCGGTTCTGGGGCCAACGTCCTGACTTTC. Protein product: CASSPPPGSGANVLTF.

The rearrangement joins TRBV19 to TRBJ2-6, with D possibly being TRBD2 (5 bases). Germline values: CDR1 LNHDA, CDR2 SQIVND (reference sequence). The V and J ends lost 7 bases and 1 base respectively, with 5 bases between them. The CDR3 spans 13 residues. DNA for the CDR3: TGTGCCAGTACGGGGTCTGGGGCCAACGTCCTGACTTTC. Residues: CASTGSGANVLTF.

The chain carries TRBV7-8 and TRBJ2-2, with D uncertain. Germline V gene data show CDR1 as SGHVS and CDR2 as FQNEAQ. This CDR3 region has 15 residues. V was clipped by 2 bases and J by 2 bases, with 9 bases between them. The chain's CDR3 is CASSLHSGNTGELFF. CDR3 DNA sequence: TGTGCCAGCAGCTTACACTCGGGTAACACCGGGGAGCTGTTTTTT. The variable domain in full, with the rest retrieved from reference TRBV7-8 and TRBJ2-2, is GAGVSQSPRYKVAKRGQDVALRCDPISGHVSLFWYQQALGQGPEFLTYFQNEAQLDKSGLPSDRFFAERPEGSVSTLKIQRTQQEDSAVYLCASSLHSGNTGELFFGEGSRLTVL.

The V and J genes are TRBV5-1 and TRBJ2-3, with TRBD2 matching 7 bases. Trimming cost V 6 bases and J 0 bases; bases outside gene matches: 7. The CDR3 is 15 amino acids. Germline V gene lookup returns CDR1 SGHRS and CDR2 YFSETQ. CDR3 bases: TGCGCCAGCACCCGAGCGGGGTTAAGCACAGATACGCAGTATTTT. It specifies CASTRAGLSTDTQYF.

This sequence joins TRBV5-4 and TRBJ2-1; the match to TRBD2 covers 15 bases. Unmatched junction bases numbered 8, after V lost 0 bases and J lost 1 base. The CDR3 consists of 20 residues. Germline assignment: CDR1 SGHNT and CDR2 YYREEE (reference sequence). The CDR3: CASSLDPGLAGGSSYNEQFF. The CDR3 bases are TGTGCCAGCAGCTTGGACCCGGGACTAGCGGGAGGTTCGTCCTACAATGAGCAGTTCTTC. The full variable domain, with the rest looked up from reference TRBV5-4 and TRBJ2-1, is ETGVTQSPTHLIKTRGQQVTLRCSSQSGHNTVSWYQQALGQGPQFIFQYYREEENGRGNFPPRFSGLQFPNYSSELNVNALELDDSALYLCASSLDPGLAGGSSYNEQFFGPGTRLTVL.

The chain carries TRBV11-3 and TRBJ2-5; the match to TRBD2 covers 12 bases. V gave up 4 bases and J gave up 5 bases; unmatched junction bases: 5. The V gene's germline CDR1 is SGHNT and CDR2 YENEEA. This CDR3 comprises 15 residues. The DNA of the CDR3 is TGTGCCAGCAGCTCCGGGACTAGCGGGTTCGAGACCCAGTACTTC. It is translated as CASSSGTSGFETQYF.

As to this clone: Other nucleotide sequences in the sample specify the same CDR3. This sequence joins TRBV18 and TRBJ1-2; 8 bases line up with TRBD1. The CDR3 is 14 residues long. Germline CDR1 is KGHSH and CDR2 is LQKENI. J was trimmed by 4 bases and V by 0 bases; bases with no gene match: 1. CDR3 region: CASSPPGQGYGYTF. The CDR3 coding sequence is TGTGCCAGCTCACCACCTGGACAGGGCTATGGCTACACCTTC.

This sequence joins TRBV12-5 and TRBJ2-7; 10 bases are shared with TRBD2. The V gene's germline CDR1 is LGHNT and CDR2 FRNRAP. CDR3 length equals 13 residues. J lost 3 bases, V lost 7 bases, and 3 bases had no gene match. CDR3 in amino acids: CASAPSGSYEQYF. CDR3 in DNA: TGTGCTAGTGCTCCTAGCGGGAGCTACGAGCAGTACTTC.

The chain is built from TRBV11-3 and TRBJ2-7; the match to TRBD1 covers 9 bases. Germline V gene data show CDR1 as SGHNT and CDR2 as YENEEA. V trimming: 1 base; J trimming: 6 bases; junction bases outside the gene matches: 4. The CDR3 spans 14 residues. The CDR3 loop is CASSLGGTGSEQYF. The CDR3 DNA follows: TGTGCCAGCAGCTTAGGGGGGACAGGGTCCGAGCAGTACTTC.

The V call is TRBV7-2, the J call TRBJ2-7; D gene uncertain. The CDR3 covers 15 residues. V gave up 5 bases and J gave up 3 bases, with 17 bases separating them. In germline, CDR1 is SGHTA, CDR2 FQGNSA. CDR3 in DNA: TGTGCCAGCAGCCTAACGGCCTCGAATCTCTACGAGCAGTACTTC. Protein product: CASSLTASNLYEQYF.

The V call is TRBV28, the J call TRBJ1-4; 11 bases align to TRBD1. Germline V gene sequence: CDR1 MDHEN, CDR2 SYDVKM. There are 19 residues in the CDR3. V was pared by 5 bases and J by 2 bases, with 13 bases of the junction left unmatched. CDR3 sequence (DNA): TGTGCCAGCAGTGAAAATGTGGGGACAGGGGGTGGGACTAATGAAAAACTGTTTTTT. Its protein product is CASSENVGTGGGTNEKLFF.

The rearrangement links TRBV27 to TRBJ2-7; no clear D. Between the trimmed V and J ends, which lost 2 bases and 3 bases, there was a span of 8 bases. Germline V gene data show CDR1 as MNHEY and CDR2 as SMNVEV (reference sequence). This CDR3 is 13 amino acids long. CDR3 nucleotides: TGTGCCAGCAGTTTAGGGCAGGACTACGAGCAGTACTTC. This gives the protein CASSLGQDYEQYF.